The T cell receptor (beta chain) under discussion was sequenced for a study of T-cell reconstitution after alpha-beta-depleted transplantation in children. Notes on the study in general: After one year, T-cell counts and TCRbeta diversity mostly came from new T cells. Reportedly, roughly two months post-transplant, alpha-beta T cells arose from several hundred expanded graft clones.

The V end lost 6 bases, the J end lost 0 bases, and 12 bases lay between the germline ends. This CDR3 is built from 15 residues. Germline values: CDR1 MNHEY, CDR2 SVGEGT. In regard to this clonotype: Its antigen is unidentified.

Preparation of the TCRbeta library was carried out with unique molecular identifiers. TCRdb reprocessed the PCR reads with MiXCR, giving one entry per CDR3 protein. The table records about 400,000 distinct CDR3 sequences, around 16% of them present only once. Here the sequenced sample was PBMCs, mostly from graft donor cells, taken 360 days after TCRalphabeta/CD19-depleted stem cell transplant. This receptor was identified in a boy in the first two years of life who had a stem cell transplant for Wiskott-Aldrich syndrome, so the T cells may come from the graft donor. V and J are TRBV6-2 or TRBV6-3 and TRBJ2-1, with D hard to call. The CDR3 DNA follows: TGTGCCAGCAGAATTATGCCCAGCTCCTACAATGAGCAGTTCTTC. It specifies CASRIMPSSYNEQFF.